One and the same sample provided the 20 T cell receptor beta chains below, sequenced in a study of blood T cell repertoires in COVID-19. Assay: immunoSEQ multiplex PCR; the TCRdb copy retains only in-frame clones and omits some. The sample has over 70,000 clones, less than 90% seen once. Sample: peripheral blood. Every receptor here comes from a human donor in a cohort sampled during active COVID-19.

The rearrangement joins TRBV7-8 to TRBJ1-2; 11 bases line up with TRBD1. The length of the CDR3 is 15 residues. The J segment lost 7 bases and the V segment lost 5 bases, leaving 9 bases of the junction unmatched. The germline CDR1 and CDR2 sequences are SGHVS and FQNEAQ. Here the CDR3 reads CASSPGTGGHSGYTF. DNA of the CDR3: TGTGCCAGCAGCCCCGGGACAGGGGGACACTCTGGCTACACCTTC. Based on the CDR3 plus reference TRBV7-8 and TRBJ1-2, the full variable domain is GAGVSQSPRYKVAKRGQDVALRCDPISGHVSLFWYQQALGQGPEFLTYFQNEAQLDKSGLPSDRFFAERPEGSVSTLKIQRTQQEDSAVYLCASSPGTGGHSGYTFGSGTRLTVV.

Of note for this clone: Additional DNA sequences in this sample encode the identical CDR3. The rearrangement joins TRBV3-1 (or the pseudogene TRBV3-2) to TRBJ1-3, with TRBD1 matching over 8 bases. The length of the CDR3 is 16 residues. Losses at the gene ends were 1 base for V and 4 bases for J; bases not matched to a gene: 6. Germline V gene data show CDR1 as LGHDT and CDR2 as YNNKEL (reference sequence). CDR3 sequence: CASSQVQGAPGNTIYF. In DNA, the CDR3 is TGTGCCAGCAGCCAAGTCCAGGGGGCGCCCGGAAACACCATATATTTT.

The V gene is TRBV5-4, the J gene TRBJ2-1; 8 nucleotides line up with TRBD2. The germline V gene encodes CDR1 SGHNT and CDR2 YYREEE (reference sequence). Trimming took 4 bases from V and 5 from J; bases not matched to a gene: 8. The CDR3 has 15 amino acids. The CDR3 loop is CASSPWGLGDNEQFF. In nucleotides, the CDR3 is TGTGCCAGCAGCCCATGGGGACTAGGTGACAATGAGCAGTTCTTC.

The chain carries TRBV2 and TRBJ2-1; 16 bases match TRBD2. The CDR3 has 15 residues. Germline V gene data show CDR1 as SNHLY and CDR2 as FYNNEI. V lost 6 bases to trimming and J lost 8 bases; unmatched junction nucleotides: 4. The CDR3 sequence is CASSPGLAGGHEQFF. The CDR3 coding sequence is TGTGCCAGCAGCCCGGGACTAGCGGGGGGGCATGAGCAGTTCTTC.

The chain is built from TRBV28 and TRBJ2-6, with D hard to call. This CDR3 spans 15 amino acids. Germline CDR1 reads MDHEN; CDR2 reads SYDVKM. V was clipped by 7 bases and J by 0 bases, with 10 bases between them. As DNA, the CDR3 is TGTGCCAGCAACCTCGCGGCCTCTGGGGCCAACGTCCTGACTTTC. This codes for CASNLAASGANVLTF. Full variable domain (missing parts from reference TRBV28 and TRBJ2-6): DVKVTQSSRYLVKRTGEKVFLECVQDMDHENMFWYRQDPGLGLRLIYFSYDVKMKEKGDIPEGYSVSREKKERFSLILESASTNQTSMYLCASNLAASGANVLTFGAGSRLTVL.

CDR3 bases: TGTGCCAGCAGCCTCGCACCCACAGGGAGGGGTACAGATACGCAGTATTTT. Translating it yields CASSLAPTGRGTDTQYF. The V gene is TRBV11-2, the J gene TRBJ2-3; D possibly corresponds to TRBD2 (7 bases). With 5 bases removed from V and 3 bases from J, the gap between germline ends came to 21 bases. Germline V gene lookup returns CDR1 SGHAT and CDR2 FQNNGV. The CDR3 length is 17 residues. Full variable domain (remainder filled in from reference TRBV11-2 and TRBJ2-3): EAGVAQSPRYKIIEKRQSVAFWCNPISGHATLYWYQQILGQGPKLLIQFQNNGVVDDSQLPKDRFSAERLKGVDSTLKIQPAKLEDSAVYLCASSLAPTGRGTDTQYFGPGTRLTVL.

This chain connects TRBV4-2 to TRBJ2-1, with D unresolved. Trimming shortened V by 0 bases and J by 2 bases, and 8 bases separated the two germline ends. This CDR3 comprises 15 residues. CDR1 LGHNA and CDR2 YNFKEQ come from the germline V gene. The CDR3 sequence: CASSQEQLPYNEQFF. CDR3 nucleotides: TGTGCCAGCAGCCAAGAACAGCTCCCCTACAATGAGCAGTTCTTC.

The chain is built from TRBV27 and TRBJ2-1; D might be TRBD1 (5 bases). CDR1 and CDR2 from the germline V gene are MNHEY and SMNVEV (reference sequence). This CDR3 has 16 residues. The V end was cut by 5 bases, the J end by 4 bases, with 18 bases between. The CDR3 here is CASSPSQDNRYNEQFF. DNA for the CDR3: TGTGCCAGCAGTCCCTCCCAGGACAACAGATACAATGAGCAGTTCTTC.

This clone has only one observation. The V gene is TRBV12-5, the J gene TRBJ2-1; 8 bases agree with TRBD2. V trimming: 1 base; J trimming: 15 bases; junction bases outside the gene matches: 5. The CDR3 length is 12 residues. Germline V CDR1 and CDR2: LGHNT, FRNRAP. The CDR3 nucleotides read TGTGCTAGTGGTTTGGACGGACTAGCTCGGTTCTTC. Residues: CASGLDGLARFF.

The chain is built from TRBV29-1 and TRBJ2-5; weak D call: TRBD1 (6 bases). CDR1 SQVTM and CDR2 ANQGSEA come from the germline V gene. V lost 4 bases, J lost 2 bases, and 8 bases lay in between. CDR3 size: 12 residues. CDR3 coding DNA: TGCAGCGTTGTTCAGGGGCAAGAGACCCAGTACTTC. Protein product: CSVVQGQETQYF.

This sequence joins TRBV5-1 and TRBJ2-1; unclear D gene. Deletions cut 0 bases from V and 9 bases from J, with 13 bases between. Per the germline V gene, CDR1 is SGHRS and CDR2 is YFSETQ. This CDR3 contains 14 residues. The CDR3 sequence is CASSLDSHPGEQFF. CDR3 DNA sequence: TGCGCCAGCAGCTTGGACTCCCACCCTGGTGAGCAGTTCTTC.

The chain has TRBV5-6 and TRBJ1-6, with a tentative D call TRBD1 (5 bases). CDR1 is SGHDT, CDR2 YYEEEE, per germline. With 1 base removed from V and 3 bases from J, the gap between germline ends came to 14 bases. This CDR3 contains 17 residues. CDR3 residues: CASSLSGRDIYNSPLHF. In DNA form, the CDR3 reads TGTGCCAGCAGCTTGTCGGGCAGGGATATCTATAATTCACCCCTCCACTTT.

The chain recombines TRBV4-1 with TRBJ2-1; TRBD2 is a possible D gene (6 bases). In germline, CDR1 is MGHRA, CDR2 YSYEKL. Trimming shortened V by 3 bases and J by 8 bases, and 14 bases separated the two germline ends. This CDR3 is built from 14 residues. The DNA for the CDR3 is TGCGCCAGCAGCCACAACCCCGGAGGGGATGAGCAGTTCTTC. Translation gives CASSHNPGGDEQFF.

The chain uses TRBV11-2 and TRBJ2-7; 7 positions agree with TRBD1. The CDR3 is made up of 17 amino acids. Germline V gene sequence: CDR1 SGHAT, CDR2 FQNNGV. V dropped 3 bases and J dropped 3; count of bases not matched to a gene: 14. Here the CDR3 reads CASSFRPDRRELYEQYF. The CDR3, as DNA: TGTGCCAGCAGCTTCCGTCCGGACAGGAGAGAGCTCTACGAGCAGTACTTC.

The chain employs TRBV19 and TRBJ2-4; possible D gene TRBD1, 5 bases. Germline lookup yields CDR1 LNHDA and CDR2 SQIVND (reference sequence). This CDR3 is built from 15 residues. V gave up 3 bases and J gave up 1 base, with 10 bases separating them. The CDR3 is CASSMGRWAKNIQYF. The CDR3 DNA reads TGTGCCAGTAGTATGGGGCGATGGGCCAAAAACATTCAGTACTTC.

This chain uses TRBV5-4 with TRBJ2-1, with D possibly matching TRBD2 (6 bases). Germline assignment: CDR1 SGHNT and CDR2 YYREEE (reference sequence). The CDR3 runs to 15 residues. Trimming took off 4 bases at V and 0 bases at J, with 11 bases between the two ends. CDR3 in amino acids: CASSLTSSSYNEQFF. For the CDR3, the DNA is TGTGCCAGCAGCCTGACTAGTTCCTCCTACAATGAGCAGTTCTTC.

This clone was seen at least ten times. DNA of the CDR3: TGTGCCAGCAGTGAAGGTCAGAGGGCGGGACCCCTCCACTTT. Translation: CASSEGQRAGPLHF. The chain recombines TRBV6-1 with TRBJ1-6; D gene unclear. Germline CDR1 MNHNS, CDR2 SASEGT. Trimming shortened V by 1 base and J by 12 bases, and 13 bases separated the two germline ends. This CDR3 is built from 14 residues.

The chain employs TRBV6-5 and TRBJ2-2; D may be TRBD2 (6 bases). The CDR3 is made up of 16 amino acids. Trimming shortened V by 4 bases and J by 6 bases, and 18 bases separated the two germline ends. From germline, CDR1 is MNHEY and CDR2 SVGAGI. The CDR3: CASSSWRGGRPGELFF. The CDR3 coding sequence is TGTGCCAGCAGTTCCTGGCGGGGAGGCCGTCCCGGGGAGCTGTTTTTT.

This clone was observed a handful of times. The chain recombines TRBV6-2 or TRBV6-3 with TRBJ2-2; TRBD1 matches 9 bases. J lost 2 bases, V lost 6 bases, and 13 bases had no gene match. The germline V gene encodes CDR1 MNHEY and CDR2 SVGEGT. The CDR3 length is 18 residues. CDR3 sequence: CASSAGRRTGVNTGELFF. For the CDR3, the DNA is TGTGCCAGCAGCGCAGGCCGTAGGACAGGGGTTAACACCGGGGAGCTGTTTTTT.

The V and J genes are TRBV24-1 and TRBJ2-1; 10 nucleotides align to TRBD2. The germline gives CDR1 KGHDR, CDR2 SFDVKD. The CDR3 is 18 residues long. The V gene end was trimmed by 5 bases and the J gene end by 0 bases; junction bases not matched to a gene: 9. DNA of the CDR3: TGTGCCACCAGTGGGGGCAGCGGGGGGGAAGGCTCCTACAATGAGCAGTTCTTC. This translates into CATSGGSGGEGSYNEQFF.